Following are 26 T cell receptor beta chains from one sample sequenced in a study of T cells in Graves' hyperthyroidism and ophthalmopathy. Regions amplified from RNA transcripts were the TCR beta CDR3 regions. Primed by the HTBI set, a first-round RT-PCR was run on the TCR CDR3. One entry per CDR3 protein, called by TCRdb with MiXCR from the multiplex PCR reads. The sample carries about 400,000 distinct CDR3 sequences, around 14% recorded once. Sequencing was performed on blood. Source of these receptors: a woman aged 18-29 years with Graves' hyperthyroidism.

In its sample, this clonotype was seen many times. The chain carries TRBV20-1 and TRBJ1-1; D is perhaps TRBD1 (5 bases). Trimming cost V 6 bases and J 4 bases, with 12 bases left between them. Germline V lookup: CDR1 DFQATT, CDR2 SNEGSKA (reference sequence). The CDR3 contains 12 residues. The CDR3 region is CSARPGGTEAFF. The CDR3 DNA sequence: TGCAGTGCCCGACCGGGGGGCACTGAAGCTTTCTTT.

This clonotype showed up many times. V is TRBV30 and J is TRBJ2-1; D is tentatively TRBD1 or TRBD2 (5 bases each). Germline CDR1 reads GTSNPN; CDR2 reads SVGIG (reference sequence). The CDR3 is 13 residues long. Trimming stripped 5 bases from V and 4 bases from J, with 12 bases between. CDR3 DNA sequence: TGTGCCTGGGGACCGGGACGGTACAATGAGCAGTTCTTC. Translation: CAWGPGRYNEQFF.

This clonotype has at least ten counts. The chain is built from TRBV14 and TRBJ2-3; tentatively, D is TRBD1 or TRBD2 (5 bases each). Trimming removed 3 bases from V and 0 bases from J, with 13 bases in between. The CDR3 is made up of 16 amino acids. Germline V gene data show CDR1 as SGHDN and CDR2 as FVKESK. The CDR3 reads CASSQWGRMSTDTQYF. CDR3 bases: TGTGCCAGCAGCCAGTGGGGACGGATGAGCACAGATACGCAGTATTTT. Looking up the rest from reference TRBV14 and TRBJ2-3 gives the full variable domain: EAGVTQFPSHSVIEKGQTVTLRCDPISGHDNLYWYRRVMGKEIKFLLHFVKESKQDESGMPNNRFLAERTGGTYSTLKVQPAELEDSGVYFCASSQWGRMSTDTQYFGPGTRLTVL.

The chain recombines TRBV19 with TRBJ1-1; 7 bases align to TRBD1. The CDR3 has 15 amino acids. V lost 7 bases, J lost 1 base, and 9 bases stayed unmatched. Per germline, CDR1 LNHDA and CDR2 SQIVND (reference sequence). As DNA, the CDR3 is TGTGCCAGTACCTCAATGGGACAGAGGAACACTGAAGCTTTCTTT. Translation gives CASTSMGQRNTEAFF.

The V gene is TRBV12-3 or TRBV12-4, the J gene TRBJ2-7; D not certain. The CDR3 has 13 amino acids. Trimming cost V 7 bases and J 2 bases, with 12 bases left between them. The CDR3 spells CASNSPPTYEQYF. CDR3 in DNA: TGTGCCAGCAACTCTCCCCCCACCTACGAGCAGTACTTC.

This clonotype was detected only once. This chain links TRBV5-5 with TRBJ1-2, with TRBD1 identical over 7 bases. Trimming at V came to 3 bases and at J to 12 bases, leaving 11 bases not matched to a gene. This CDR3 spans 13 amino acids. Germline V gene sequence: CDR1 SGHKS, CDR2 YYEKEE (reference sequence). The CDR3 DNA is TGTGCCAGCAGCTGGATGGGACAGCATAAGGACACCTTC. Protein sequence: CASSWMGQHKDTF. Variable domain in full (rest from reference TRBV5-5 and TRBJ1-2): DAGVTQSPTHLIKTRGQQVTLRCSPISGHKSVSWYQQVLGQGPQFIFQYYEKEERGRGNFPDRFSARQFPNYSSELNVNALLLGDSALYLCASSWMGQHKDTFGSGTRLTVV.

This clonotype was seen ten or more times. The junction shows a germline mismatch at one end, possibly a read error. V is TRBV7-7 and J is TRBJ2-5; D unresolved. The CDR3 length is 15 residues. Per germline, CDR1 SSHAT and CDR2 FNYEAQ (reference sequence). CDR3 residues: CASSLIFDHGETQYF. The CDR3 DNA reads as TGTGCTAGCAGCTTAATATTCGACCATGGGGAGACCCAGTACTTC. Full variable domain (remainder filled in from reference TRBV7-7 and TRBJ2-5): GAGVSQSPRYKVTKRGQDVTLRCDPISSHATLYWYQQALGQGPEFLTYFNYEAQPDKSGLPSDRFSAERPEGSISTLTIQRTEQRDSAMYRCASSLIFDHGETQYFGPGTRLLVL.

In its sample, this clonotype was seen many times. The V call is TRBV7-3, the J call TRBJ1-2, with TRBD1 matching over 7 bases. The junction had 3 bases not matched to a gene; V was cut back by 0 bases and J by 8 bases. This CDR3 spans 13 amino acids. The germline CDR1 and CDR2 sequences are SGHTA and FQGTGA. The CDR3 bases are TGTGCCAGCAGCTTAACACAGGGGCACGGCTACACCTTC. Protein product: CASSLTQGHGYTF.

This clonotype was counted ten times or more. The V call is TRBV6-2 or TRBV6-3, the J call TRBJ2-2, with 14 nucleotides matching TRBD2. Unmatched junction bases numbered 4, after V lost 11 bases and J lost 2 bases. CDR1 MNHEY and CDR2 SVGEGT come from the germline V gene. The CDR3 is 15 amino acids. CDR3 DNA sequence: TGTGCCTCGGGACTAGCGGGAGTTAACACCGGGGAGCTGTTTTTT. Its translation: CASGLAGVNTGELFF.

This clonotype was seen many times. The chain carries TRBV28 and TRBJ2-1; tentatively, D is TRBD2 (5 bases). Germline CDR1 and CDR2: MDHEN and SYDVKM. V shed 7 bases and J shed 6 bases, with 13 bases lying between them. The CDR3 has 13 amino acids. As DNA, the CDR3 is TGTGCCAGCATGGGAGCCTCATCCAATGAGCAGTTCTTC. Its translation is CASMGASSNEQFF. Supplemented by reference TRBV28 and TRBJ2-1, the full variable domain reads DVKVTQSSRYLVKRTGEKVFLECVQDMDHENMFWYRQDPGLGLRLIYFSYDVKMKEKGDIPEGYSVSREKKERFSLILESASTNQTSMYLCASMGASSNEQFFGPGTRLTVL.

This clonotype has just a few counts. CDR3 nucleotide sequence: TGTGCCAGCAGCACACAGCCTGGAAACACCATATATTTT. This translates into CASSTQPGNTIYF. This chain links TRBV7-3 with TRBJ1-3; the D is unclear. The CDR3 loop spans 13 amino acids. From germline, CDR1 is SGHTA and CDR2 FQGTGA. Trimming cost V 5 bases and J 2 bases, with 7 bases left between them.

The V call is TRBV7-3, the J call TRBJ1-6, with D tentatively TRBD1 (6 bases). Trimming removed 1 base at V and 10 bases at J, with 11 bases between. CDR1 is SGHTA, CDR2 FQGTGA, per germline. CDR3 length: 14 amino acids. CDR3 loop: CASSLRGRESPLHF. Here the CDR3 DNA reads TGTGCCAGCAGCTTAAGGGGGCGAGAATCACCCCTCCACTTT.

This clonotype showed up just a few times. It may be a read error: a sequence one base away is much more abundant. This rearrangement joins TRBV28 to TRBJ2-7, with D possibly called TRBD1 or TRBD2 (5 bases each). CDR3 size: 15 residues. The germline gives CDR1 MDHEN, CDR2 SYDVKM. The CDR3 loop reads CAGSPRDGDSYEQYF. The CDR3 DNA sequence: TGTGCCGGCAGCCCCCGGGACGGGGACTCCTACGAGCAGTACTTC.

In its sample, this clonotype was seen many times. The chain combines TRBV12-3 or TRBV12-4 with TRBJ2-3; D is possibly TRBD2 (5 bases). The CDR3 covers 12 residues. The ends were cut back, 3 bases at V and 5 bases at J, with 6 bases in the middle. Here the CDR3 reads CASSFEGDTQYF. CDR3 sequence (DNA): TGTGCCAGCAGTTTCGAGGGAGATACGCAGTATTTT.

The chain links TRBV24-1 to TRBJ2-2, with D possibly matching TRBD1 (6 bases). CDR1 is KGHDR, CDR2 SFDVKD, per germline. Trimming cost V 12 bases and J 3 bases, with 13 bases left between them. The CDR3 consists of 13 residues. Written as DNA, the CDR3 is TGTGCCTCGGGACAAACGTACACCGGGGAGCTGTTTTTT. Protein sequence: CASGQTYTGELFF.

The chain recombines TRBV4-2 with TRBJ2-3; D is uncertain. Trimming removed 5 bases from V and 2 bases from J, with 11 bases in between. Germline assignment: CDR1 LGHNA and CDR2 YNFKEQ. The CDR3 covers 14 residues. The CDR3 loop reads CASSLDSPTDTQYF. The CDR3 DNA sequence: TGTGCCAGCAGCTTAGATTCCCCCACAGATACGCAGTATTTT.

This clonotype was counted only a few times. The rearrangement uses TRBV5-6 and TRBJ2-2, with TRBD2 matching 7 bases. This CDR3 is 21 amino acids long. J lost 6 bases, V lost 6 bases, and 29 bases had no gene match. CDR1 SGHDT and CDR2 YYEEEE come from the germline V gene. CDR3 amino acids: CASKIARERRTPHVLPGELFF. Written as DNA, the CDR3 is TGTGCCAGCAAAATCGCGCGGGAGCGAAGAACACCGCATGTTTTACCCGGGGAGCTGTTTTTT.

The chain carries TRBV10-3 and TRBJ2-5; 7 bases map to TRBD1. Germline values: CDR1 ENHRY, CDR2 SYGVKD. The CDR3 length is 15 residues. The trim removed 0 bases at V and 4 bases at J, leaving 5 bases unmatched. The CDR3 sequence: CAISESGQVGETQYF. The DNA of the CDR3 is TGTGCCATCAGTGAGTCAGGACAGGTCGGAGAGACCCAGTACTTC.

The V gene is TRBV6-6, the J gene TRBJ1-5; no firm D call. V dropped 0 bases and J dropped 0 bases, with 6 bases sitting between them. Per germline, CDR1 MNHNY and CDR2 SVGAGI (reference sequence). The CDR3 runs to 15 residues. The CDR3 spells CASSYSGSSNQPQHF. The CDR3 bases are TGTGCCAGCAGTTACTCAGGGAGTAGCAATCAGCCCCAGCATTTT.

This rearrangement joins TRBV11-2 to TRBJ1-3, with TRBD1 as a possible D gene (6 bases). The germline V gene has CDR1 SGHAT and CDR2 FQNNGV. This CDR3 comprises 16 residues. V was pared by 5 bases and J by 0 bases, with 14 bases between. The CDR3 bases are TGTGCCAGCAGCCGCGGAGGGGGGAGCTCTGGAAACACCATATATTTT. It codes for CASSRGGGSSGNTIYF.

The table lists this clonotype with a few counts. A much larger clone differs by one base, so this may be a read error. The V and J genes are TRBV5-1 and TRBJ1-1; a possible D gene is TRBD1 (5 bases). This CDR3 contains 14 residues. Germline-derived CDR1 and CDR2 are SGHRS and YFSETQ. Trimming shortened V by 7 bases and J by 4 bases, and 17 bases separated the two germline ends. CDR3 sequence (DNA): TGCGCCAGCGGCATGGGGGTGGTGGGCACTGAAGCTTTCTTT. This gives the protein CASGMGVVGTEAFF. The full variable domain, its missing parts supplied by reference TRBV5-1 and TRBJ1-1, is KAGVTQTPRYLIKTRGQQVTLSCSPISGHRSVSWYQQTPGQGLQFLFEYFSETQRNKGNFPGRFSGRQFSNSRSEMNVSTLELGDSALYLCASGMGVVGTEAFFGQGTRLTVV.

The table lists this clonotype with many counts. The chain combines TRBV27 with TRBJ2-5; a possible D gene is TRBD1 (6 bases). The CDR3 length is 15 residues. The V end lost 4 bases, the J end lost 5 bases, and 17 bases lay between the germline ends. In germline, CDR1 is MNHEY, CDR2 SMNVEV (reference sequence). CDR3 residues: CASSSPRTAFETQYF. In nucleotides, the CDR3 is TGTGCCAGCAGTTCCCCGCGGACAGCTTTCGAGACCCAGTACTTC.

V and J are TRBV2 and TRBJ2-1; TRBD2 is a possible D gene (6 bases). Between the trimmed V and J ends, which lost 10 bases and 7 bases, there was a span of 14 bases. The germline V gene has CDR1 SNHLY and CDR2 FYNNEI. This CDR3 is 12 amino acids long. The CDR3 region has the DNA TGTGCCACCAGGGACTTTCGAAATGAGCAGTTCTTC. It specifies CATRDFRNEQFF.

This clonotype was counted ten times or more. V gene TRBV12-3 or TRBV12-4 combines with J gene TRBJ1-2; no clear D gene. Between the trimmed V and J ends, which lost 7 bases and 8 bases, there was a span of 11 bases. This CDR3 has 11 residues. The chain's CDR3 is CASTSGGGYTF. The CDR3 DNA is TGTGCCAGCACTTCAGGAGGGGGCTACACCTTC.

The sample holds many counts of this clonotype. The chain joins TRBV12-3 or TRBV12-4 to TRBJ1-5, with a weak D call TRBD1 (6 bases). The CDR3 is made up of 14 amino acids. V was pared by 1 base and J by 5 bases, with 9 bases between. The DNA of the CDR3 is TGTGCCAGCAGTTTAGGGGACATATATCAGCCCCAGCATTTT. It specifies CASSLGDIYQPQHF.

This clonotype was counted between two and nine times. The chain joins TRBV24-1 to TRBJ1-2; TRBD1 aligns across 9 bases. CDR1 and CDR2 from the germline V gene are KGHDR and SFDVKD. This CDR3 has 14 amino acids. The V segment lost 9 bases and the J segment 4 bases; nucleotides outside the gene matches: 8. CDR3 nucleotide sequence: TGTGCCACCCAGGGTACAGGGGGCATCTATGGCTACACCTTC. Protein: CATQGTGGIYGYTF.